This T cell receptor (beta chain) comes out of a study of cytomegalovirus exposure and HLA in healthy donors. Whole-study context: The study placed approximately 80% of its approximately 380 genotyped donors in the Caucasian-associated ancestry cluster. Points from the study as a whole: Per a later analysis, about 15,000 TCR beta sequences showed association with HLA alleles at 0.05 false discovery rate.

The CDR3 is made up of 15 amino acids. V shed 4 bases and J shed 1 base, with 9 bases lying between them. Germline CDR1 and CDR2: SGHRS and YFSETQ. This clone was seen once. Its antigen is as yet unknown. The PCR had 60 Vbeta and 13 Jbeta primers. Data came from immunoSEQ multiplex PCR; TCRdb stores just in-frame clones and leaves some out. Counted here are around 150,000 clones, 76% occurring once; the ten biggest clones make up over 3%. This receptor was taken from a man aged 40-49 years in good health and CMV-seronegative. This sequence joins TRBV5-1 and TRBJ2-6; maybe TRBD1 (6 bases). The sample was PBMCs. CDR3 in DNA: TGCGCCAGCAGCACTGGACAGTCTGGGGCCAACGTCCTGACTTTC. Encoded protein: CASSTGQSGANVLTF.